This T cell receptor (beta chain) is from a study of cytomegalovirus exposure and HLA in healthy donors. 13 Jbeta primers and 60 Vbeta primers were used for the PCR. Using immunoSEQ multiplex PCR, the repertoire was profiled, and TCRdb retains in-frame clones only, with some absent. The sample carries under 200,000 clones, roughly 80% recorded once. CDR1 and CDR2 (germline): SGDLS, YYNGEE. The CDR3 consists of 17 residues. The V and J ends lost 6 bases and 7 bases respectively, with 25 bases between them. A remark on this clone: Its antigen is as yet unknown.

Findings and limits, study-wide: Reportedly, fewer N-insertions than the 666-donor mean appeared in an Asian-associated ancestry cluster in a later analysis. Sequencing likely caused a cluster of highly shared sequence variants.

The chain joins TRBV9 to TRBJ1-4; a possible D gene is TRBD1 (6 bases). Sequenced material: PBMCs. The sequence was obtained from a male donor in good health and CMV-seropositive. CDR3 amino acids: CASTIPWGGAELEKLFF. In DNA, the CDR3 is TGTGCCAGCACTATACCCTGGGGGGGCGCGGAACTTGAAAAACTGTTTTTT. The variable domain in full, completed from reference TRBV9 and TRBJ1-4, reads DSGVTQTPKHLITATGQRVTLRCSPRSGDLSVYWYQQSLDQGLQFLIQYYNGEERAKGNILERFSAQQFPDLHSELNLSSLELGDSALYFCASTIPWGGAELEKLFFGSGTQLSVL.